This T cell receptor beta chain is from a study of cytomegalovirus exposure and HLA in healthy donors. The study's findings and limits: Productive rates of about 87% or about 30% were seen for most TCR beta V segments in an earlier analysis. Exclusion as indistinguishable affected some V segments, including TRBV6-2 and TRBV6-3. Among the sequence variants, a highly shared cluster was likely an artifact of sequencing.

As concerns this clone: Antigen unknown.

The V segment lost 9 bases and the J segment 6 bases; nucleotides outside the gene matches: 18. Germline V gene lookup returns CDR1 MRHNA and CDR2 SNTAGT. This CDR3 region has 16 residues. The PCR employed 60 Vbeta primers together with 13 Jbeta primers. Some clones are missing from TCRdb's copy, which holds only in-frame ones; the method was immunoSEQ multiplex PCR. The ten top clones account for approximately 2%, within a sample of 110,000 to 150,000 clones. This clonotype originated in a woman aged 18-29 years in good health and CMV-seronegative. What was sequenced was PBMCs. The chain combines TRBV6-4 with TRBJ2-3; 7 positions agree with TRBD2. The CDR3 protein is CARGGPTRTSSDTQYF. DNA of the CDR3: TGTGCCAGAGGTGGTCCAACCAGGACTAGTTCCGATACGCAGTATTTT.